By its share, the clone carrying this T cell receptor (beta chain) is large. The TRBV12-4/TRBJ1-2 clonotypes were amplified using barcode primers with ligated adaptors. TCRdb used MiXCR to reprocess the multiplex PCR reads, holding one entry per CDR3 protein. The profile shows about 1,200 distinct CDR3 sequences, over 25% of them singletons. V was cut by 6 bases and J by 4 bases, with 12 bases left in between. The CDR3 consists of 13 residues. Tregs were sorted as CD4+CD25+CD127-/low cells. The rearrangement uses TRBV12-3 or TRBV12-4 and TRBJ1-2; possibly TRBD1 for D (6 bases). The clonotype originates from a female donor with breast cancer. The material sequenced was tumor-infiltrating Tregs sorted from the breast tumor. The CDR3 loop reads CASRTGSAYGYTF. CDR3 DNA sequence: TGTGCCAGCAGAACAGGGTCGGCCTATGGCTACACCTTC.